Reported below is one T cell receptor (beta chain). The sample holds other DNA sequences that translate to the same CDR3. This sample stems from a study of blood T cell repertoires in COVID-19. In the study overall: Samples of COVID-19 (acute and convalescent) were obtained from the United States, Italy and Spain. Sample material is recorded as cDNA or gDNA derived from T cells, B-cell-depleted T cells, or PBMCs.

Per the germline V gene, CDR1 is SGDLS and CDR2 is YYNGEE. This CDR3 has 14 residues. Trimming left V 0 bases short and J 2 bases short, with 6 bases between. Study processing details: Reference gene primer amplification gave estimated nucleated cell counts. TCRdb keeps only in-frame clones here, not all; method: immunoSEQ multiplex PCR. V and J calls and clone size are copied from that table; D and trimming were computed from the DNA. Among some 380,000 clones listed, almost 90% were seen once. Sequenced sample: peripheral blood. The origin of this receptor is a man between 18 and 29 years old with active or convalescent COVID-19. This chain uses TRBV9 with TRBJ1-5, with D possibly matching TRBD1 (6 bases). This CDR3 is CASSVGTGNQPQHF. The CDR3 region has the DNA TGTGCCAGCAGCGTAGGGACAGGCAATCAGCCCCAGCATTTT.